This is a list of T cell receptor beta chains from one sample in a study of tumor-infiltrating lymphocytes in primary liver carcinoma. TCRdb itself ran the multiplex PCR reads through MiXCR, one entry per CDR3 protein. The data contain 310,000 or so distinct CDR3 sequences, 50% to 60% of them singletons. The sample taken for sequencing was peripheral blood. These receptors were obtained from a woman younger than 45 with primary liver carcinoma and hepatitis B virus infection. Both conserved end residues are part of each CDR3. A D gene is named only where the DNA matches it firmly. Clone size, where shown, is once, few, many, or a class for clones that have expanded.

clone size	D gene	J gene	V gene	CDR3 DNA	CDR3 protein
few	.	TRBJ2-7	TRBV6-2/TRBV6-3	TGTGCCAGCAGTTGGGGGGACAACGAGCAGTACTTC	CASSWGDNEQYF
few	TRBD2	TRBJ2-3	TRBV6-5	TGTGCCAGCAGTCGGACTAGGGCTTACACAGATACGCAGTATTTT	CASSRTRAYTDTQYF
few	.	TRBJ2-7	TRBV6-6	TGTGCCAGCAGTTATGGGGGGCAGGTGTTCTACGAGCAGTACTTC	CASSYGGQVFYEQYF
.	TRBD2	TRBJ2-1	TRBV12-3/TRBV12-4	TGTGCCAGCAGTCCCCTGACTAGCGGGAGGGCGGCTGAGCAGTTCTTC	CASSPLTSGRAAEQFF
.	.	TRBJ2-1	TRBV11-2	TGTGCCAGCAGCCATGGATTCTACAATGAGCAGTTCTTC	CASSHGFYNEQFF
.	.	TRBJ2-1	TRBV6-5	TGTGCCGGCAGAAGGGGGAGGGATTCGAATGAGCAGTTCTTC	CAGRRGRDSNEQFF
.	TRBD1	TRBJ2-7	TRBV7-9	TGTGCCAGCAGCCAGACAGGGTCAAGGAGCTCCTACGAGCAGTACTTC	CASSQTGSRSSYEQYF
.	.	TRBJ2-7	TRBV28	TGTGCCAGCAGCAGCCCCCATAGCGGACAAACCTACGAGCAGTACTTC	CASSSPHSGQTYEQYF
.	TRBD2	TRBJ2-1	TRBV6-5	TGTGCCAGCAGCCGGATTAGCGGGAGTTTCGATGAGCAGTTCTTC	CASSRISGSFDEQFF
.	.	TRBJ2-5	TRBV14	TGTGCCAGCAGCCAAGTTCCACGAGAGACCCAGTACTTC	CASSQVPRETQYF
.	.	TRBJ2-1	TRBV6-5	TGTGCCAGCAGCTACCCCGGGTTCGATGAGCAGTTCTTC	CASSYPGFDEQFF
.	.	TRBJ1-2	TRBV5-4	TGTGCCAGCAGCTCGCTTCATGGGTACTATGGCTACACCTTC	CASSSLHGYYGYTF
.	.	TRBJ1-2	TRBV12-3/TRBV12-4	TGTGCCAGCAGTTACAGTACCTATGGCTACACCTTC	CASSYSTYGYTF
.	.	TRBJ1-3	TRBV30	TGTGCCTGGAGAGTAAGGGACTCTGGAAACACCATATATTTT	CAWRVRDSGNTIYF
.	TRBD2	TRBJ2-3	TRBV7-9	TGTGCCAGCACATACGGGACTAGACCTCCTAGCACAGATACGCAGTATTTT	CASTYGTRPPSTDTQYF
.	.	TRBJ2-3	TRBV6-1	TGTGCCAGCAGTGTGAACGGGCCCATTGATACGCAGTATTTT	CASSVNGPIDTQYF
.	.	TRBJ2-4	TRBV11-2	TGTGTCAGCAGTTTACTAGGGGCGAACATTCAGTACTTC	CVSSLLGANIQYF
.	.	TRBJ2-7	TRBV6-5	TGTGCCAGCAGTTTTGACCGGACCTCGTACTACGAGCAGTACTTC	CASSFDRTSYYEQYF
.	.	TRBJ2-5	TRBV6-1	TGTGCCAGCAGTGAAAAGCTCCGTTCAATCGGGGCAGCATGGGAGACCCAGTACTTC	CASSEKLRSIGAAWETQYF
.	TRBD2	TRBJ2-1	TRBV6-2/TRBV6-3	TGTGCCAGCAGCCAGGGACTAGCGGAGGGCGGGCCTTACAATGAGCAGTTCTTC	CASSQGLAEGGPYNEQFF
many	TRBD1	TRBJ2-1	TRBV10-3	TGTGCCATCAGTGAAGGGACAGGACGCAATGAGCAGTTCTTC	CAISEGTGRNEQFF
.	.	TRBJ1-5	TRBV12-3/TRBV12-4	TGTGCCACCAGTTTAGAGAAAAGCAATCAGTCCCAGCATTTT	CATSLEKSNQSQHF
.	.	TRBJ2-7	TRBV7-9	TGTGACAGCAGCTCCCCGCCCCATTTTACGGGCCCCTCCTACGAGCAGTACTTC	CDSSSPPHFTGPSYEQYF
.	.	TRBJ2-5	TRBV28	TGTGCCAGCAGAGAAAAGCGGGCAACGCAAGAGACCCAGTACTTC	CASREKRATQETQYF
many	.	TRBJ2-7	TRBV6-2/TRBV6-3	TGTGCCACCGTGGACAGACCCTACGAGCAGTACTTC	CATVDRPYEQYF
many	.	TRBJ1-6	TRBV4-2	TGTGCCAGCAGCCAAGAGGGGAGTTCACCCCTCCACTTT	CASSQEGSSPLHF
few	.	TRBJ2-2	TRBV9	TGTGCCAGCAGCGTCACCCACACCGGGGAGCTGTTTTTT	CASSVTHTGELFF
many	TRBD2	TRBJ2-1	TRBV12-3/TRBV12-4	TGTGCCAGCAGCCCATGGGGGCGGGGGGCCAACAATGAGCAGTTCTTC	CASSPWGRGANNEQFF
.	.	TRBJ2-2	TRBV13	TGTGCCAGCAGCTTACGATTGGTGTCCGGGGAGCTGTTTTTT	CASSLRLVSGELFF
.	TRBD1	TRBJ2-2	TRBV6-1	TGTGCCACCATACTCGGACAGGGGAGCGGGGAGCTGTTTTTT	CATILGQGSGELFF
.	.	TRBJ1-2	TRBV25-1	TGTGCCAGCGGCTCAGGGCCGCCGGACACCTTC	CASGSGPPDTF
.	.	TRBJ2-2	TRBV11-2	TGTGCCAGCAGCCTAGCCCGGGGCGGGTTGAACACCGGGGAGCTGTTTTTT	CASSLARGGLNTGELFF
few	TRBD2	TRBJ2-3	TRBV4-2	TGTGCCAGCAGCCTGACTAGCGGGGGCACAGATACGCAGTATTTT	CASSLTSGGTDTQYF
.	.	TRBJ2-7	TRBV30	TGTGCCTGGAGTCCGATATCACGTCTCCCCTACGAGCAGTACTTC	CAWSPISRLPYEQYF
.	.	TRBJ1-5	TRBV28	TGTGCCAGCAGCCTCAGGCCACCGGGAAGCAATCAGCCCCAGCATTTT	CASSLRPPGSNQPQHF
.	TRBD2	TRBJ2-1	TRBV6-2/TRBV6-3	TGTGCCAGCAGTTACTCGGGACTAGCGGGAGAGCTCTCCTACAATGAGCAGTTCTTC	CASSYSGLAGELSYNEQFF
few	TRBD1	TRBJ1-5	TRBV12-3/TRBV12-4	TGTGCCAGCAGTGTTACAGGGGATCAGCCCCAGCATTTT	CASSVTGDQPQHF
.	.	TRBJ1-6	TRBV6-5	TGTGCCAGCAGTTACGGCGGGAGTCTAGGGTCTACCCTCCACTTT	CASSYGGSLGSTLHF
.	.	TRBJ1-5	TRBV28	TGTGCCAGCATCCTGGAGGGGGTTGGCAATCAGCCCCAGCATTTT	CASILEGVGNQPQHF
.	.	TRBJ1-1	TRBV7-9	TGTGCTAGCAGCTTAGAGATGGTGAACACTGAAGCTTTCTTT	CASSLEMVNTEAFF
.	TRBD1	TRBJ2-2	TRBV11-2	TGTGCCAGCAGCTTAGTAGAGTTTCGGGGACAGGGGCCCACCGGGGAGCTGTTTTTT	CASSLVEFRGQGPTGELFF
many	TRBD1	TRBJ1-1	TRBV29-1	TGCAGCGCCCCGGGACAGGGGGTGACTGAAGCTTTCTTT	CSAPGQGVTEAFF
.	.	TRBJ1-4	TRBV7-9	TGTGCCAGCAGCTTAGGAGGGAGGGGATCTGCAACTAATGAAAAACTGTTTTTT	CASSLGGRGSATNEKLFF
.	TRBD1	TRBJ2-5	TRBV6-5	TGTGCCAGCAGCTTGGGACAGGGGGCGGATAAGACCCAGTACTTC	CASSLGQGADKTQYF
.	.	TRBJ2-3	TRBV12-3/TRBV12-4	TGTGTCAGCACCGGAGGCCTCGGGAGCACAGATACGCAGTACTTT	CVSTGGLGSTDTQYF